The 29 T cell receptor beta chains listed next were all sequenced from one sample in a study of T cells after yellow fever vaccination. TCRdb used MiXCR to reprocess the 5' RACE reads, holding one entry per CDR3 protein. The sample shows 300,000 to 400,000 distinct CDR3 sequences, about 8.7% of them seen only once. The specimen was PBMCs, collected on the day of the first yellow fever vaccination. Every receptor here comes from a man in his late teens or twenties who received the YFV17D yellow fever vaccine.

This clonotype was found many times. This chain connects TRBV5-1 to TRBJ2-7, with D uncertain. The ends were cut back, 4 bases at V and 6 bases at J, with 14 bases in the middle. There are 13 residues in the CDR3. Germline CDR1 is SGHRS and CDR2 is YFSETQ. CDR3 sequence: CASSADPAIEQYF. The DNA for the CDR3 is TGCGCCAGCAGCGCCGATCCAGCGATCGAGCAGTACTTC.

The table lists this clonotype with many counts. The chain carries TRBV5-1 and TRBJ2-3, with D uncertain. V lost 2 bases to trimming and J lost 3 bases, with 4 bases between them. Germline lookup yields CDR1 SGHRS and CDR2 YFSETQ. This CDR3 is 12 amino acids long. In DNA, the CDR3 is TGCGCCAGCAGCTTACCGACAGATACGCAGTATTTT. Its protein is CASSLPTDTQYF.

This clonotype appeared many times. The chain couples TRBV6-1 to TRBJ1-2, with TRBD1 matching over 10 bases. CDR3 length: 14 residues. From germline, CDR1 is MNHNS and CDR2 SASEGT. The V gene end was trimmed by 7 bases and the J gene end by 4 bases; junction bases not matched to a gene: 6. CDR3 sequence reads: CASTTGTGAYGYTF. CDR3 DNA sequence: TGTGCCAGCACCACCGGGACAGGGGCCTATGGCTACACCTTC.

This clonotype has just a few counts. The chain links TRBV6-1 to TRBJ2-3; TRBD2 might be the D (5 bases). This CDR3 is built from 13 residues. The V end lost 7 bases, the J end lost 0 bases, and 8 bases lay between the germline ends. Germline-derived CDR1 and CDR2 are MNHNS and SASEGT. In DNA, the CDR3 is TGTGCCAGCACCGTAGCGAGCACAGATACGCAGTATTTT. Translation gives CASTVASTDTQYF.

This clonotype was detected many times. In nucleotides, the CDR3 is TGTGCCAGCAGCTTAGAACTGCTTCAGACCCAGTACTTC. Translated, it gives CASSLELLQTQYF. This chain joins TRBV7-6 and TRBJ2-5; D is uncertain. Per the germline V gene, CDR1 is SGHVS and CDR2 is FNYEAQ. There are 13 residues in the CDR3. Trimming pared 1 base from V and 6 bases from J, leaving 9 bases between. Looking up the rest from reference TRBV7-6 and TRBJ2-5 gives the full variable domain: GAGVSQSPRYKVTKRGQDVALRCDPISGHVSLYWYRQALGQGPEFLTYFNYEAQQDKSGLPNDRFSAERPEGSISTLTIQRTEQRDSAMYRCASSLELLQTQYFGPGTRLLVL.

This chain uses TRBV7-2 with TRBJ2-3, with D maybe TRBD2 (7 bases). Looked up from germline, CDR1 is SGHTA and CDR2 is FQGNSA. The CDR3 extends over 16 amino acids. V was clipped by 3 bases and J by 2 bases, with 15 bases between them. The CDR3 reads CASSFIAGAPTDTQYF. In nucleotides, the CDR3 is TGTGCCAGCAGCTTTATTGCGGGGGCCCCCACAGATACGCAGTATTTT.

The sample holds many counts of this clonotype. V usage is TRBV28 and J usage is TRBJ2-1, with unresolved D. CDR3 length equals 12 residues. Germline V gene sequence: CDR1 MDHEN, CDR2 SYDVKM. V was trimmed by 4 bases and J by 12 bases, leaving 13 bases between them. CDR3 DNA: TGTGCCAGCAGTTCCCGTGGCCCGGCGCAGTTCTTC. Protein product: CASSSRGPAQFF.

This clonotype has just a few counts. The chain couples TRBV28 to TRBJ2-7; D is unresolved. Germline V gene data show CDR1 as MDHEN and CDR2 as SYDVKM. Between the trimmed V and J ends, which lost 2 bases and 3 bases, there was a span of 8 bases. There are 13 residues in the CDR3. CDR3 amino acids: CASSLQAFYEQYV. The DNA of the CDR3 is TGTGCCAGCAGTTTACAGGCCTTCTACGAGCAGTACGTC.

The genes are TRBV7-6 and TRBJ2-1; TRBD2 matches 10 bases. CDR3 length: 20 amino acids. Looked up from germline, CDR1 is SGHVS and CDR2 is FNYEAQ. V lost 5 bases, J lost 0 bases, and 16 bases stayed unmatched. The CDR3 DNA reads as TGTGCCAGCAGCCCAGGGTTATGGCTAGCGGGGGCCAGCTCCTACAATGAGCAGTTCTTC. Translating it yields CASSPGLWLAGASSYNEQFF.

This clonotype was detected only a few times. The V and J genes are TRBV6-5 and TRBJ2-7; TRBD2 aligns across 9 bases. The CDR3 runs to 15 residues. V lost 0 bases and J lost 2; bases outside the gene matches: 2. Germline V lookup: CDR1 MNHEY, CDR2 SVGAGI. CDR3 DNA: TGTGCCAGCAGTTACTCAGCGGGGGGAACCTACGAGCAGTACGTC. Amino acid sequence: CASSYSAGGTYEQYV.

V gene TRBV10-3 combines with J gene TRBJ1-1, with a tentative D call TRBD1 (6 bases). This CDR3 has 14 residues. Germline values: CDR1 ENHRY, CDR2 SYGVKD. Trimming took off 0 bases at V and 6 bases at J, with 11 bases between the two ends. The CDR3 bases are TGTGCCATCAGTGAGTCGGCAGGGGAAGCTGAAGCTTTCTTT. This gives the protein CAISESAGEAEAFF.

This clonotype was counted many times. This chain links TRBV15 with TRBJ2-5; D remains ambiguous. From germline, CDR1 is LNHNV and CDR2 YYDKDF (reference sequence). The CDR3 is made up of 13 amino acids. The germline V and J ends were trimmed by 0 bases and 1 base, with 3 bases remaining between them. The CDR3 reads CATSRDRQETQYF. The CDR3 DNA sequence: TGTGCCACCAGCAGAGATCGCCAAGAGACCCAGTACTTC.

The V call is TRBV20-1, the J call TRBJ1-1; D is perhaps TRBD1 (5 bases). Trimming left V 0 bases short and J 7 bases short, with 15 bases between. This CDR3 comprises 14 residues. CDR1 is DFQATT, CDR2 SNEGSKA, per germline (reference sequence). This CDR3 is CSAREGGENYEAFF. CDR3 in DNA: TGCAGTGCTAGAGAGGGGGGAGAGAACTATGAAGCTTTCTTT.

In its sample, this clonotype was seen a few times. The chain is built from TRBV6-5 and TRBJ1-2, with 7 positions matching TRBD1. CDR1 and CDR2 from the germline V gene are MNHEY and SVGAGI. CDR3 length: 15 amino acids. J lost 5 bases, V lost 7 bases, and 13 bases had no gene match. The CDR3 region is CASMLSRGPGYGYTF. DNA of the CDR3: TGTGCCAGCATGTTATCGAGGGGGCCGGGGTATGGCTACACCTTC.

This chain connects TRBV6-2 or TRBV6-3 to TRBJ2-5, with TRBD1 matching over 9 bases. Trimming at V came to 7 bases and at J to 1 base, leaving 10 bases not matched to a gene. Germline loops: CDR1 MNHEY, CDR2 SVGEGT. The CDR3 has 16 residues. CDR3 bases: TGTGCCAGCACCCACCTGGGGACAGGGATCCAAGAGACCCAGTACTTC. This sequence encodes CASTHLGTGIQETQYF.

The chain combines TRBV7-2 with TRBJ2-3, with no clear D. The CDR3 contains 15 residues. The V gene lost 2 bases and the J gene lost 0 bases, with 9 bases spanning the gap. Germline V lookup: CDR1 SGHTA, CDR2 FQGNSA. The CDR3 nucleotides are TGTGCCAGCAGCTTACAGGTCCCTAGCACAGATACGCAGTATTTT. This encodes CASSLQVPSTDTQYF.

J is TRBJ1-3 and V is TRBV7-9; 7 bases match TRBD1. V lost 5 bases to trimming and J lost 0 bases; unmatched junction nucleotides: 7. Germline CDR1 SEHNR, CDR2 FQNEAQ (reference sequence). The CDR3 sequence is 16 residues long. The CDR3 region is CASSPGQLASGNTIYF. The CDR3 DNA sequence: TGTGCCAGCAGCCCGGGACAGCTCGCCTCTGGAAACACCATATATTTT.

The table lists this clonotype with a few counts. The chain recombines TRBV6-1 with TRBJ1-6; D gene unclear. V was cut by 3 bases and J by 6 bases, with 6 bases left in between. Per the germline V gene, CDR1 is MNHNS and CDR2 is SASEGT. This CDR3 region has 13 residues. As DNA, the CDR3 is TGTGCCAGCAGTGAGCGGGTTAATTCACCCCTCCACTTT. Protein: CASSERVNSPLHF.

This clonotype has a handful of counts. The chain links TRBV7-2 to TRBJ1-2; 7 bases are a match to TRBD1. The V gene's germline CDR1 is SGHTA and CDR2 FQGNSA. This CDR3 is 14 amino acids long. The V gene end was trimmed by 5 bases and the J gene end by 10 bases; junction bases not matched to a gene: 13. CDR3 amino acids: CASSPRPGGRFYTF. The DNA for the CDR3 is TGTGCCAGCAGCCCCCGTCCAGGGGGGCGCTTCTACACCTTC.

This clonotype was detected only a few times. The genes are TRBV7-3 and TRBJ2-1, with 13 bases lining up with TRBD2. The germline CDR1 and CDR2 sequences are SGHTA and FQGTGA. The CDR3 has 16 residues. V was clipped by 5 bases and J by 9 bases; unmatched bases: 10. In DNA, the CDR3 is TGTGCCAGCAGCCCCACTAGCGGGGGGGCCTTAGGTGAGCAGTTCTTC. Translation gives CASSPTSGGALGEQFF.

At least ten counts were recorded for this clonotype. The chain couples TRBV7-2 to TRBJ1-2; D is unresolved. V lost 4 bases, J lost 3 bases, and 12 bases lay in between. Looked up from germline, CDR1 is SGHTA and CDR2 is FQGNSA. The CDR3 covers 14 residues. The CDR3 nucleotides read TGTGCCAGCAGCTCCGAACAGACGGACTATGGCTACACCTTC. Translation: CASSSEQTDYGYTF.

V is TRBV6-2 or TRBV6-3 and J is TRBJ1-5; D is undetermined. V lost 5 bases and J 5 bases, leaving 13 bases between the germline ends. Germline values: CDR1 MNHEY, CDR2 SVGEGT. The CDR3 spans 14 residues. The CDR3 DNA reads TGTGCCAGCAGTCTCAACGGAGTGTATCAGCCCCAGCATTTT. Its translation is CASSLNGVYQPQHF.

V and J are TRBV27 and TRBJ2-7; D is uncertain. Between the trimmed V and J ends, which lost 1 base and 6 bases, there was a span of 10 bases. The germline CDR1 and CDR2 sequences are MNHEY and SMNVEV (reference sequence). This CDR3 has 13 residues. The CDR3 coding sequence is TGTGCCAGCAGTTTATTTGGTCCGGGCGAGCAGTACTTC. This sequence encodes CASSLFGPGEQYF.

The J gene is TRBJ2-7, the V gene TRBV10-3; D gene uncertain. Per the germline V gene, CDR1 is ENHRY and CDR2 is SYGVKD. Trimming cost V 2 bases and J 2 bases, with 10 bases left between them. The CDR3 has 14 residues. The CDR3 reads CAISEQAKTYEQYF. CDR3 nucleotides: TGTGCCATCAGTGAGCAGGCTAAGACCTACGAGCAGTACTTC.

Only a few counts were recorded for this clonotype. CDR3 DNA: TGTGCCAGCAGCTGGAGGACAGGGTCCAGCACAGATACGCAGTATTTT. Amino acids: CASSWRTGSSTDTQYF. The chain joins TRBV7-9 to TRBJ2-3; 8 nucleotides line up with TRBD1. Germline CDR1 reads SEHNR; CDR2 reads FQNEAQ (reference sequence). The CDR3 sequence is 16 residues long. The junction had 6 bases not matched to a gene; V was cut back by 4 bases and J by 0 bases.

This sequence joins TRBV12-3 or TRBV12-4 and TRBJ1-3, with D unclear. This CDR3 is built from 14 residues. The V end was cut by 3 bases, the J end by 0 bases, with 6 bases between. CDR3 amino acids: CASSLWASGNTIYF. In nucleotides, the CDR3 is TGTGCCAGCAGTTTGTGGGCCTCTGGAAACACCATATATTTT.

This clonotype was seen a few times. The gene calls are TRBV29-1 and TRBJ2-1, with 13 bases matching TRBD2. Germline V gene data show CDR1 as SQVTM and CDR2 as ANQGSEA. The CDR3 length is 16 residues. The ends lost 7 bases at V and 7 bases at J; junction bases unmatched: 13. CDR3 amino acids: CSATSGGSYLWNEQFF. CDR3 coding DNA: TGCAGCGCGACTAGCGGGGGGTCGTATCTTTGGAATGAGCAGTTCTTC.

This clonotype was counted ten times or more. As the CDR3 is not closed by the conserved phenylalanine or tryptophan, this likely results from a read error. The limits of the CDR3 on the DNA are not certain, so only TCRdb's listed CDR3 is given. The gene calls are TRBV6-6 and TRBJ1-1. Germline V gives CDR1 MNHNY, CDR2 SVGAGI (reference sequence). The CDR3 is 12 amino acids long, termini counted. This CDR3 reads CASGPIWRQGFT.

This clonotype was seen only a few times. CDR3 DNA: TGTGCCAGTTTCACGGACAGGGCCACAGTCGGCGTCCTGACTTTC. It yields the protein CASFTDRATVGVLTF. The chain carries TRBV6-1 and TRBJ2-6; 8 bases map to TRBD1. The V gene's germline CDR1 is MNHNS and CDR2 SASEGT. The CDR3 has 15 residues. Germline trimming cut 9 bases from V and 12 bases from J; bases unmatched to any gene: 16.